This T cell receptor beta chain came from a study of regulatory T cells in long-lasting Graves disease. Study-level results: Newly diagnosed disease favored TRBV20-1 and TRBJ2-1 over persistent disease. Researchers reported studying only peripheral blood, not thyroid tissue.

Time point of the sample: persistent/refractory GD, antithyroid drugs over 5 years with positive TRAb. Isolated PBMC RNA provided the starting material for the TCR library. On this clonotype itself: Antigen: not known.

The CDR3 consists of 17 residues. Germline V CDR1 and CDR2: PRHDT, FYEKMQ (reference sequence). V was clipped by 3 bases and J by 4 bases; unmatched bases: 9. In building TCR beta libraries, iRepertoire HTBI primers were used together with Arm-PCR of CDR3 regions. Via MiXCR, TCRdb re-called the multiplex PCR reads, giving one row per CDR3 protein. The sample shows about 660,000 distinct CDR3 sequences, around 30% of them seen only once. The V gene is TRBV13, the J gene TRBJ2-7, with 13 bases that match TRBD2. The sequenced sample was peripheral blood mononuclear cells (PBMCs), obtained when the disease was refractory, from a patient treated with antithyroid drugs. The TCR was taken from a female donor with Graves disease. The CDR3 DNA reads as TGTGCCAGCAGCTTCACCGGACTAGCGGGAGAGAATTACGAGCAGTACTTC. Translation: CASSFTGLAGENYEQYF.